A single sample is the source of the 25 T cell receptor beta chains below, sequenced in a study of cytomegalovirus exposure and HLA in healthy donors. The study ran its PCR with 60 Vbeta and 13 Jbeta primers. TCRdb's copy holds only in-frame clones and misses some; the assay was immunoSEQ multiplex PCR. The sample has 150,000 or so clones; around four fifths are singletons. Material: PBMCs. Receptors were obtained from a man aged 18 to 29 in good health and CMV-seronegative.

The J gene is TRBJ1-2, the V gene TRBV6-4, with D unresolved. V gave up 2 bases and J gave up 4 bases, with 11 bases separating them. CDR3 length: 14 residues. Germline CDR1 reads MRHNA; CDR2 reads SNTAGT. In nucleotides, the CDR3 is TGTGCCAGCAGTGACGGCAGACATTCCTATGGCTACACCTTC. This translates into CASSDGRHSYGYTF.

J is TRBJ2-7 and V is TRBV4-3, with TRBD2 matching over 9 bases. Germline V gene data show CDR1 as LGHNA and CDR2 as YSLEER. Trimming cost V 3 bases and J 2 bases; bases outside gene matches: 8. The CDR3 runs to 16 residues. The CDR3, as DNA: TGCGCCAGCAGCCACTCGAGCGGGAGGCTTGCCTACGAGCAGTACTTC. Its protein is CASSHSSGRLAYEQYF.

This clone is a singleton in its sample. The chain uses TRBV5-6 and TRBJ1-5; D may be TRBD1 (6 bases). With 5 bases removed from V and 2 bases from J, the gap between germline ends came to 14 bases. CDR3 length equals 15 residues. Germline-derived CDR1 and CDR2 are SGHDT and YYEEEE. This chain's CDR3 is CASRKYRVRNQPQHF. For the CDR3, the DNA is TGTGCCAGCAGGAAATACAGGGTTCGCAATCAGCCCCAGCATTTT.

This chain uses TRBV15 with TRBJ2-5; maybe TRBD2 (6 bases). The CDR3 is 15 residues long. CDR1 and CDR2 from the germline V gene are LNHNV and YYDKDF (reference sequence). V was trimmed by 4 bases and J by 11 bases, leaving 23 bases between them. CDR3 sequence: CATSTFSRRSGEQYF. The CDR3 DNA is TGTGCCACCAGCACCTTCTCCCGGCGGTCGGGAGAGCAGTACTTC.

This rearrangement joins TRBV11-3 to TRBJ2-1, with a possible D match to TRBD2 (7 bases). V was trimmed by 5 bases and J by 3 bases, leaving 11 bases between them. The CDR3 is 14 residues long. CDR1 and CDR2 (germline): SGHNT, YENEEA. CDR3 DNA: TGTGCCAGCAGCAGGGGGGGAGACTACAATGAGCAGTTCTTC. The encoded protein is CASSRGGDYNEQFF.

This clone was detected only a few times. The CDR3 sequence is CASSIASGSSYEQYF. CDR3 in DNA: TGTGCCAGTAGTATAGCCAGCGGAAGCTCCTACGAGCAGTACTTC. The rearrangement links TRBV19 to TRBJ2-7; the D gene is possibly TRBD2 (5 bases). CDR3 length equals 15 residues. Trimming took off 1 base at V and 0 bases at J, with 10 bases between the two ends. Germline V gene lookup returns CDR1 LNHDA and CDR2 SQIVND (reference sequence).

This rearrangement joins TRBV5-1 to TRBJ2-5; D is possibly TRBD1 (6 bases). CDR1 SGHRS and CDR2 YFSETQ come from the germline V gene. V lost 4 bases and J lost 4, with 14 bases in between. This CDR3 is built from 14 residues. The DNA of the CDR3 is TGCGCCAGCAGCCGGGGACATGGGTTAGAGACCCAGTACTTC. This codes for CASSRGHGLETQYF.

The V and J genes are TRBV19 and TRBJ2-1; unclear D gene. The germline gives CDR1 LNHDA, CDR2 SQIVND (reference sequence). The CDR3 is 18 amino acids. V shed 0 bases and J shed 2 bases, with 17 bases lying between them. The CDR3 nucleotides read TGTGCCAGTAGTATAGATGGCGCTCCAGGCCTTACCTACAATGAGCAGTTCTTC. Translating gives CASSIDGAPGLTYNEQFF.

The chain employs TRBV6-5 and TRBJ2-1; maybe TRBD1 (5 bases). Looked up from germline, CDR1 is MNHEY and CDR2 is SVGAGI. This CDR3 has 13 amino acids. V lost 7 bases and J lost 4, with 11 bases in between. Here the CDR3 DNA reads TGTGCCAGCAAATTGGGGCCTTACAATGAGCAGTTCTTC. Its translation: CASKLGPYNEQFF.

The gene calls are TRBV7-2 and TRBJ1-1, with TRBD1 as a possible D gene (5 bases). Per germline, CDR1 SGHTA and CDR2 FQGNSA. V was shortened by 2 bases and J by 3 bases, with 10 bases between the two germline ends. This CDR3 comprises 14 residues. CDR3 sequence (DNA): TGTGCCAGCAGCTTACGGCCCAGGGACACTGAAGCTTTCTTT. Residues: CASSLRPRDTEAFF.

This clone was seen once. This sequence joins TRBV9 and TRBJ2-3, with 10 bases identical to TRBD2. CDR1 and CDR2 (germline): SGDLS, YYNGEE. The CDR3 has 16 residues. V shed 0 bases and J 4 bases; nucleotides not matched to a gene: 5. CDR3 residues: CASSVAPLAGADTQYF. The CDR3 DNA is TGTGCCAGCAGCGTAGCCCCGCTAGCGGGAGCAGATACGCAGTATTTT. Full variable domain (rest looked up from reference TRBV9 and TRBJ2-3): DSGVTQTPKHLITATGQRVTLRCSPRSGDLSVYWYQQSLDQGLQFLIQYYNGEERAKGNILERFSAQQFPDLHSELNLSSLELGDSALYFCASSVAPLAGADTQYFGPGTRLTVL.

The rearrangement joins TRBV6-5 to TRBJ2-7; possibly TRBD1 for D (6 bases). CDR1 and CDR2 from the germline V gene are MNHEY and SVGAGI. The CDR3 is 15 amino acids. Trimming cost V 6 bases and J 4 bases, with 19 bases left between them. The CDR3 spells CASRPTGYPYYEQYF. As DNA, the CDR3 is TGTGCCAGCAGACCCACAGGGTACCCCTATTACGAGCAGTACTTC.

The chain is built from TRBV5-1 and TRBJ2-1, with 9 bases fitting TRBD2. The CDR3 runs 18 residues. V trimming: 5 bases; J trimming: 3 bases; junction bases outside the gene matches: 15. The germline V gene encodes CDR1 SGHRS and CDR2 YFSETQ. The CDR3 region has the DNA TGCGCCAGCAGTTTAGCGGGGGCGGCCAACTCTTTCTACAATGAGCAGTTCTTC. It is translated as CASSLAGAANSFYNEQFF.

This clone was detected once. This sequence joins TRBV6-5 and TRBJ1-6, with 9 bases that match TRBD1. Trimming cost V 4 bases and J 7 bases; bases outside gene matches: 5. Germline V gene lookup returns CDR1 MNHEY and CDR2 SVGAGI. The length of the CDR3 is 15 residues. CDR3 in amino acids: CASSSDRGGNSPLHF. The CDR3 DNA is TGTGCCAGCAGTTCGGACAGGGGAGGAAATTCACCCCTCCACTTT.

V and J are TRBV9 and TRBJ2-7; unclear D gene. This CDR3 is 15 amino acids long. Germline loops: CDR1 SGDLS, CDR2 YYNGEE. Trimming shortened V by 0 bases and J by 4 bases, and 14 bases separated the two germline ends. CDR3 DNA: TGTGCCAGCAGCGTAGATAGCCAAGCCCGTTACGAGCAGTACTTC. Translated, it gives CASSVDSQARYEQYF.

The rearrangement joins TRBV29-1 to TRBJ2-1; D might be TRBD2 (6 bases). The CDR3 totals 14 residues. With 6 bases removed from V and 3 bases from J, the gap between germline ends came to 15 bases. Germline V lookup: CDR1 SQVTM, CDR2 ANQGSEA. The DNA for the CDR3 is TGCAGCGTCGGGATACAGGACTACTACAATGAGCAGTTCTTC. Translating gives CSVGIQDYYNEQFF.

The chain has TRBV5-1 and TRBJ1-2; 8 bases align to TRBD1. The germline V gene has CDR1 SGHRS and CDR2 YFSETQ. The CDR3 loop spans 12 amino acids. The trim removed 4 bases at V and 8 bases at J, leaving 4 bases unmatched. CDR3 amino acids: CASSTTGDGYTF. CDR3 coding DNA: TGCGCCAGCAGCACGACAGGGGACGGCTACACCTTC. The full variable domain, in which reference TRBV5-1 and TRBJ1-2 provide the parts outside the CDR3, is KAGVTQTPRYLIKTRGQQVTLSCSPISGHRSVSWYQQTPGQGLQFLFEYFSETQRNKGNFPGRFSGRQFSNSRSEMNVSTLELGDSALYLCASSTTGDGYTFGSGTRLTVV.

The chain uses TRBV4-1 and TRBJ1-3; possibly TRBD1 for D (6 bases). Germline V gives CDR1 MGHRA, CDR2 YSYEKL. CDR3 length equals 16 residues. With 1 base removed from V and 4 bases from J, the gap between germline ends came to 14 bases. The CDR3, as DNA: TGCGCCAGCAGCCAAGGCAATACGCAGGGGGGAAACACCATATATTTT. Protein product: CASSQGNTQGGNTIYF.

This chain connects TRBV7-9 to TRBJ2-1; 9 bases are shared with TRBD2. With 5 bases clipped from V and 1 base from J, the junction kept 6 bases outside the gene matches. The germline V gene encodes CDR1 SEHNR and CDR2 FQNEAQ (reference sequence). CDR3 length: 16 residues. CDR3 protein: CASSPTSGRSYNEQFF. Written as DNA, the CDR3 is TGTGCCAGCAGCCCTACTAGCGGGCGTTCCTACAATGAGCAGTTCTTC.

This clone was picked up one time. The chain joins TRBV4-2 to TRBJ1-3; a weak D match, TRBD1 (5 bases). The CDR3 runs 17 residues. Deletions cut 1 base from V and 0 bases from J, with 13 bases between. The germline V gene has CDR1 LGHNA and CDR2 YNFKEQ. CDR3 sequence reads: CASSQAPSGASGNTIYF. CDR3 DNA: TGTGCCAGCAGCCAAGCCCCCAGCGGGGCCTCTGGAAACACCATATATTTT.

This chain links TRBV4-1 with TRBJ2-7; weak D call: TRBD2 (6 bases). Trimming left V 3 bases short and J 0 bases short, with 15 bases between. Looked up from germline, CDR1 is MGHRA and CDR2 is YSYEKL. The CDR3 length is 16 residues. The CDR3 bases are TGCGCCAGCAGCCAGATGCGGGACGGTGACTCCTACGAGCAGTACTTC. Translated: CASSQMRDGDSYEQYF.

This clone was detected a few times. The rearrangement uses TRBV5-3 and TRBJ1-3, with TRBD1 matching over 12 bases. TRBV5-3 is filed as an ORF, its function uncertain. Germline trimming cut 5 bases from V and 0 bases from J; bases unmatched to any gene: 3. CDR3 length: 16 amino acids. CDR3 sequence: CARSWDRGHSGNTIYF. CDR3 DNA sequence: TGTGCCAGAAGTTGGGACAGGGGGCACTCTGGAAACACCATATATTTT.

The chain employs TRBV5-1 and TRBJ2-1, with TRBD1 matching over 9 bases. The germline V gene encodes CDR1 SGHRS and CDR2 YFSETQ. This CDR3 is 14 amino acids long. The junction had 6 bases not matched to a gene; V was cut back by 2 bases and J by 9 bases. CDR3 in amino acids: CASSFNRGQGEQFF. The CDR3 DNA sequence: TGCGCCAGCAGCTTTAACAGGGGGCAGGGTGAGCAGTTCTTC.

This clone was found once. The chain recombines TRBV28 with TRBJ2-1; TRBD1 agrees at 7 bases. Germline values: CDR1 MDHEN, CDR2 SYDVKM. V shed 5 bases, J shed 8 bases, and the junction held 6 bases outside the gene matches. CDR3 size: 13 residues. The CDR3 DNA is TGTGCCAGCAGTCATTTCACAGGGGATGAGCAGTTCTTC. Encoded protein: CASSHFTGDEQFF. Using reference TRBV28 and TRBJ2-1 for the parts outside the CDR3, the full variable domain is DVKVTQSSRYLVKRTGEKVFLECVQDMDHENMFWYRQDPGLGLRLIYFSYDVKMKEKGDIPEGYSVSREKKERFSLILESASTNQTSMYLCASSHFTGDEQFFGPGTRLTVL.

V and J are TRBV28 and TRBJ1-1; D is possibly TRBD1 (5 bases). The CDR3 is made up of 13 amino acids. The germline V and J ends were trimmed by 3 bases and 4 bases, with 9 bases remaining between them. Germline lookup yields CDR1 MDHEN and CDR2 SYDVKM. The CDR3 spells CASSLAGGTEAFF. CDR3 DNA sequence: TGTGCCAGCAGTTTGGCGGGGGGCACTGAAGCTTTCTTT.